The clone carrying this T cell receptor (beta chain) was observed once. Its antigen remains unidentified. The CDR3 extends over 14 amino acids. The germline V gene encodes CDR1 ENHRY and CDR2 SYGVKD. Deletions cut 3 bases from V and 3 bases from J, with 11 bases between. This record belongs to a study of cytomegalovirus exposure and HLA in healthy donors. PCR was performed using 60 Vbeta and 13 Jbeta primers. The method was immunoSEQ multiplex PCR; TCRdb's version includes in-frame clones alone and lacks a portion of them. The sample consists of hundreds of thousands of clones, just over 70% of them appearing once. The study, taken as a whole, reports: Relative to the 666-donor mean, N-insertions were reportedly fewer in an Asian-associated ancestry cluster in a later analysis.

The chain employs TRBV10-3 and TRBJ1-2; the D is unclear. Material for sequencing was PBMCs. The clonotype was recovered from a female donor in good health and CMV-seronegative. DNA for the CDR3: TGTGCCATCAGTGATCCCGTGGGCTACTATGGCTACACCTTC. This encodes CAISDPVGYYGYTF.